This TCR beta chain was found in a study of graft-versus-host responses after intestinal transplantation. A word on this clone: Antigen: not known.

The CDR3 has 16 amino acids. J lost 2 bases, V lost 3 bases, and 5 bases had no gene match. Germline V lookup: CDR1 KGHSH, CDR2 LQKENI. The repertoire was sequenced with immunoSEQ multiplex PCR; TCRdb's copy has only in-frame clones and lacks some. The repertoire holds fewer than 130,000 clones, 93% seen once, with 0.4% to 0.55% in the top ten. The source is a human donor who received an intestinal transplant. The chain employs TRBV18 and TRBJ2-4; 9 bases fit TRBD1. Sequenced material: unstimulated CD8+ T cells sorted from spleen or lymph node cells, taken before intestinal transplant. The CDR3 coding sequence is TGTGCCAGCTCACCGGGGACAGGGAGAACCAAAAACATTCAGTACTTC. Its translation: CASSPGTGRTKNIQYF.